One and the same sample provided the 23 T cell receptor beta chains below, sequenced in a study of OX40 agonist ivuxolimab in advanced cancers. Data came from immunoSEQ multiplex PCR; TCRdb stores just in-frame clones and leaves some out. The sample yields approximately 76,000 clones, approximately 85% seen once. Sequenced here: CD4+ or CD8+ T cells sorted from blood, sampled in a trial of the OX40 agonist ivuxolimab. Receptors originate from an adult with an advanced solid tumor such as melanoma, head and neck, liver or kidney cancer.

The V gene is TRBV11-3, the J gene TRBJ2-5, with D unclear. The CDR3 extends over 14 amino acids. Germline CDR1 is SGHNT and CDR2 is YENEEA. Trimming shortened V by 5 bases and J by 4 bases, and 14 bases separated the two germline ends. The CDR3 sequence is CASSPPTPSETQYF. The CDR3 DNA is TGTGCCAGCAGCCCCCCCACCCCGTCAGAGACCCAGTACTTC.

The J gene is TRBJ1-1, the V gene TRBV30; D ambiguous. Looked up from germline, CDR1 is GTSNPN and CDR2 is SVGIG (reference sequence). The CDR3 runs to 16 residues. Trimming stripped 4 bases from V and 4 bases from J, with 22 bases between. CDR3 sequence: CAWTTFVVGVVTEAFF. The CDR3 DNA reads TGTGCCTGGACGACTTTCGTGGTTGGGGTTGTCACTGAAGCTTTCTTT.

The chain employs TRBV5-4 and TRBJ1-1; possible D gene TRBD1, 5 bases. Trimming stripped 4 bases from V and 1 base from J, with 14 bases between. The CDR3 loop spans 15 amino acids. CDR1 is SGHNT and CDR2 is YYREEE in the germline V gene (reference sequence). The CDR3: CASSQGPRANTEAFF. DNA of the CDR3: TGTGCCAGCAGCCAGGGCCCACGGGCGAACACTGAAGCTTTCTTT.

This sequence joins TRBV30 and TRBJ2-2; 8 nucleotides agree with TRBD2. The junction had 6 bases not matched to a gene; V was cut back by 4 bases and J by 5 bases. This CDR3 spans 14 amino acids. Germline lookup yields CDR1 GTSNPN and CDR2 SVGIG (reference sequence). The CDR3 protein is CAWTGGPGTGELFF. The CDR3 DNA reads as TGTGCCTGGACGGGGGGGCCTGGGACCGGGGAGCTGTTTTTT. Variable domain in full (rest from reference TRBV30 and TRBJ2-2): SQTIHQWPATLVQPVGSPLSLECTVEGTSNPNLYWYRQAAGRGLQLLFYSVGIGQISSEVPQNLSASRPQDRQFILSSKKLLLSDSGFYLCAWTGGPGTGELFFGEGSRLTVL.

The V gene is TRBV5-6, the J gene TRBJ2-5; 14 bases fit TRBD2. V gave up 6 bases and J gave up 5 bases; unmatched junction bases: 6. The CDR3 contains 15 residues. Germline V gene lookup returns CDR1 SGHDT and CDR2 YYEEEE. CDR3 sequence (DNA): TGTGCCAGCACCCTCCGACTAGCGGGGGGGGAGACCCAGTACTTC. Translated, it gives CASTLRLAGGETQYF. Combining the CDR3 with reference TRBV5-6 and TRBJ2-5 gives the whole variable domain DAGVTQSPTHLIKTRGQQVTLRCSPKSGHDTVSWYQQALGQGPQFIFQYYEEEERQRGNFPDRFSGHQFPNYSSELNVNALLLGDSALYLCASTLRLAGGETQYFGPGTRLLVL.

The chain recombines TRBV5-1 with TRBJ2-1; TRBD2 matches 8 bases. Trimming took 0 bases from V and 7 from J; bases not matched to a gene: 6. CDR1 is SGHRS, CDR2 YFSETQ, per germline. The CDR3 has 15 amino acids. The CDR3 nucleotides are TGCGCCAGCAGCTTGGAGGAAGCGGGGGTTAATGAGCAGTTCTTC. Its translation is CASSLEEAGVNEQFF.

The CDR3 here is CASSPSSGYNSPLHF. As DNA, the CDR3 is TGTGCCAGCTCGCCCAGTTCCGGTTATAATTCACCCCTCCACTTT. This sequence joins TRBV18 and TRBJ1-6; no clear D gene. Between the trimmed V and J ends, which lost 6 bases and 4 bases, there was a span of 13 bases. The germline gives CDR1 KGHSH, CDR2 LQKENI. The CDR3 is 15 residues long.

This clone was seen a handful of times. At one of its ends the junction is not consistent with the germline gene, which may arise from a read error. The chain employs TRBV6-5 and TRBJ1-2; D is perhaps TRBD1 (5 bases). This CDR3 contains 13 residues. CDR1 MNHEY and CDR2 SVGAGI come from the germline V gene. In DNA form, the CDR3 reads TGTGCCAGCAGTCACTCCGGGGCCCATGGCTACACCTTC. Its protein product is CASSHSGAHGYTF.

V is TRBV2 and J is TRBJ2-2; TRBD1 matches at 7 bases. CDR1 is SNHLY, CDR2 FYNNEI, per germline. This CDR3 region has 15 residues. With 5 bases clipped from V and 6 bases from J, the junction kept 9 bases outside the gene matches. CDR3 sequence: CASSSGTVAPGELFF. CDR3 sequence (DNA): TGTGCCAGCAGTTCCGGGACAGTGGCCCCCGGGGAGCTGTTTTTT.

V gene TRBV7-2 combines with J gene TRBJ2-7; 9 nucleotides align to TRBD1. The CDR3 is 14 residues long. Losses at the gene ends were 7 bases for V and 6 bases for J; bases not matched to a gene: 10. Per the germline V gene, CDR1 is SGHTA and CDR2 is FQGNSA. DNA for the CDR3: TGTGCCAGCATGGGCGGGACAGGGCAGGGCGAGCAGTACTTC. Protein: CASMGGTGQGEQYF.

V gene TRBV7-9 combines with J gene TRBJ1-2; D may be TRBD1 (6 bases). V was shortened by 1 base and J by 4 bases, with 19 bases between the two germline ends. CDR1 is SEHNR and CDR2 is FQNEAQ in the germline V gene (reference sequence). This CDR3 has 17 residues. CDR3 nucleotides: TGTGCCAGCAGCTTAGAACAGGGAGGTTTAAGGGCCTATGGCTACACCTTC. Amino acids: CASSLEQGGLRAYGYTF. The complete variable domain, with remaining parts taken from reference TRBV7-9 and TRBJ1-2, reads DTGVSQNPRHKITKRGQNVTFRCDPISEHNRLYWYRQTLGQGPEFLTYFQNEAQLEKSRLLSDRFSAERPKGSFSTLEIQRTEQGDSAMYLCASSLEQGGLRAYGYTFGSGTRLTVV.

In the case of this clone: One end of the junction is discordant with germline, which a read error may explain. The gene calls are TRBV11-1 and TRBJ1-1; TRBD1 might be the D (5 bases). In germline, CDR1 is SGHAT, CDR2 FQDESV (reference sequence). The CDR3 loop spans 15 amino acids. The CDR3 DNA is TGTGCCAGCAGGTTAGACGGGGCAAAGAACACTGAAGCTTTCTTT. As protein: CASRLDGAKNTEAFF.

The V call is TRBV11-2, the J call TRBJ2-5, with TRBD2 as a possible D gene (5 bases). V lost 0 bases and J 5 bases, leaving 13 bases between the germline ends. CDR3 size: 15 residues. Germline V gene lookup returns CDR1 SGHAT and CDR2 FQNNGV. The CDR3 here is CASSLDYGVRETQYF. The CDR3 DNA reads TGTGCCAGCAGCTTAGATTACGGGGTCCGCGAGACCCAGTACTTC.

The chain links TRBV9 to TRBJ1-2, with no clear D. The CDR3 contains 13 residues. V was shortened by 3 bases and J by 4 bases, with 10 bases between the two germline ends. Germline CDR1 is SGDLS and CDR2 is YYNGEE. CDR3 sequence: CASSAFDTYGYTF. The CDR3 nucleotides read TGTGCCAGCAGCGCCTTCGACACCTATGGCTACACCTTC.

This clone was observed a handful of times. This rearrangement joins TRBV2 to TRBJ1-5; 7 bases fit TRBD1. Germline loops: CDR1 SNHLY, CDR2 FYNNEI. Trimming at V came to 8 bases and at J to 6 bases, leaving 10 bases not matched to a gene. The CDR3 length is 14 residues. CDR3 region: CASARGGELQPQHF. CDR3 coding DNA: TGTGCCAGCGCCAGGGGGGGGGAACTTCAGCCCCAGCATTTT.

V is TRBV7-2 and J is TRBJ1-2; no clear D. Germline CDR1 SGHTA, CDR2 FQGNSA. V was shortened by 3 bases and J by 7 bases, with 15 bases between the two germline ends. This CDR3 contains 14 residues. CDR3 DNA sequence: TGTGCCAGCAGCTTTGATCGGCAGGATCGTGGCTACACCTTC. This codes for CASSFDRQDRGYTF.

The CDR3 DNA follows: TGTGCCAGCAGTTACTCCTTACAGGCAGGAAACACCATATATTTT. Translating gives CASSYSLQAGNTIYF. The chain joins TRBV6-5 to TRBJ1-3; possible D gene TRBD1, 5 bases. The CDR3 runs 15 residues. The germline V gene encodes CDR1 MNHEY and CDR2 SVGAGI. With 0 bases removed from V and 4 bases from J, the gap between germline ends came to 10 bases.

V gene TRBV7-2 combines with J gene TRBJ2-3, with 9 bases aligning to TRBD1. CDR3 length: 14 amino acids. Germline V gene lookup returns CDR1 SGHTA and CDR2 FQGNSA. Trimming at V came to 3 bases and at J to 4 bases, leaving 2 bases not matched to a gene. CDR3 nucleotides: TGTGCCAGCAGCTTGACAGGGGGAGCAGATACGCAGTATTTT. Protein sequence: CASSLTGGADTQYF.

The chain combines TRBV5-1 with TRBJ1-1, with TRBD1 as a possible D gene (6 bases). Looked up from germline, CDR1 is SGHRS and CDR2 is YFSETQ. Trimming removed 4 bases at V and 3 bases at J, with 13 bases between. The length of the CDR3 is 14 residues. CDR3 residues: CASSLRQAYTEAFF. CDR3 nucleotides: TGCGCCAGCAGCCTTCGACAGGCCTACACTGAAGCTTTCTTT. The full variable domain, completed using reference TRBV5-1 and TRBJ1-1, is KAGVTQTPRYLIKTRGQQVTLSCSPISGHRSVSWYQQTPGQGLQFLFEYFSETQRNKGNFPGRFSGRQFSNSRSEMNVSTLELGDSALYLCASSLRQAYTEAFFGQGTRLTVV.

V usage is TRBV2 and J usage is TRBJ1-1, with D unresolved. The CDR3 consists of 14 residues. Germline CDR1 reads SNHLY; CDR2 reads FYNNEI. Trimming removed 5 bases at V and 1 base at J, with 11 bases between. CDR3 amino acids: CASSRREQNTEAFF. The CDR3 DNA follows: TGTGCCAGCAGTCGCCGGGAGCAGAACACTGAAGCTTTCTTT.

The chain couples TRBV7-2 to TRBJ2-7; D may be TRBD1 (6 bases). The ends were cut back, 5 bases at V and 3 bases at J, with 17 bases in the middle. There are 15 residues in the CDR3. From germline, CDR1 is SGHTA and CDR2 FQGNSA. CDR3 in amino acids: CASSRPGQGIYEQYF. CDR3 bases: TGTGCCAGCAGCAGACCCGGGCAGGGGATCTACGAGCAGTACTTC.

This clone appeared a few times. The rearrangement links TRBV7-2 to TRBJ2-7; D call uncertain. The CDR3 consists of 12 residues. The V end lost 1 base, the J end lost 1 base, and 2 bases lay between the germline ends. The germline gives CDR1 SGHTA, CDR2 FQGNSA. CDR3 in amino acids: CASSLGSYEQYF. CDR3 sequence (DNA): TGTGCCAGCAGCTTAGGGTCCTACGAGCAGTACTTC. Drawing the rest from reference TRBV7-2 and TRBJ2-7, the complete variable domain is GAGVSQSPSNKVTEKGKDVELRCDPISGHTALYWYRQSLGQGLEFLIYFQGNSAPDKSGLPSDRFSAERTGGSVSTLTIQRTQQEDSAVYLCASSLGSYEQYFGPGTRLTVT.

The V and J genes are TRBV10-3 and TRBJ1-1, with D maybe TRBD1 (5 bases). Germline V gives CDR1 ENHRY, CDR2 SYGVKD. The CDR3 has 14 residues. Trimming left V 5 bases short and J 4 bases short, with 14 bases between. CDR3 in amino acids: CAISMEGLSTEAFF. The CDR3 bases are TGTGCCATCAGTATGGAGGGGTTGAGCACTGAAGCTTTCTTT.